Below are 15 T cell receptor beta chains sequenced from a single sample in a study of T cells in women clearing cervical HPV infection. Method: immunoSEQ multiplex PCR; TCRdb's copy keeps in-frame clones and lacks some. With 29,000 or so clones in the sample, the ten largest clones hold approximately 3%. Specimen: blood buffy coat. The source of these receptors is a woman between 18 and 69 years old with a cervical HPV16 infection that either progressed to CIN3+ or cleared (not recorded which).

With respect to this clone: The sequence runs out 3 residues before the end of the CDR3; the remainder is reconstructed from the germline J gene. The rearrangement links TRBV12-3 or TRBV12-4 to TRBJ1-1; D unresolved. Trimming took off 3 bases at V and 3 bases at J, with 17 bases between the two ends. The CDR3 loop spans 16 amino acids. The covered CDR3 bases are TGTGCCAGCAGTTTGTATGAGGGCCCCACCGACACTGAA. It encodes CASSLYEGPTDTE. The CDR3 as a whole reads CASSLYEGPTDTEAFF.

In the case of this clone: The CDR3 extends 3 residues past the end of the read, so its final part is completed from the germline J gene. V gene TRBV5-6 combines with J gene TRBJ2-6; no clear D. This CDR3 has 15 residues. CDR1 SGHDT and CDR2 YYEEEE come from the germline V gene. The germline V and J ends were trimmed by 2 bases and 1 base, with 7 bases remaining between them. CDR3 region: CASSFQVSGANVLTF. The CDR3 DNA, read in part, is TGTGCCAGCAGCTTCCAGGTGTCTGGGGCCAACGTC.

A note on this clone: The read is 3 residues too short to cover the CDR3 end, so that end is filled in from the germline J gene. Other DNA sequences in the sample encode the same CDR3. The rearrangement links TRBV6-1 to TRBJ2-6; 7 positions match TRBD1. J was trimmed by 3 bases and V by 4 bases; bases with no gene match: 6. This CDR3 contains 16 residues. The germline V gene encodes CDR1 MNHNS and CDR2 SASEGT. The CDR3 here is CASSGIGGSGANVLTF. The sequenced CDR3 bases are TGTGCCAGCAGTGGTATAGGGGGCAGTGGGGCCAACGTC.

The CDR3 sequence is CSARDRALSYEQYF. The part of the CDR3 DNA that was read is TGCAGTGCTAGAGATAGGGCCCTATCCTACGAG. The chain employs TRBV20-1 and TRBJ2-7; D ambiguous. The read ends 3 residues shy of where the CDR3 ends; the end is completed using the germline J gene. The CDR3 length is 14 residues. V was trimmed by 0 bases and J by 1 base, leaving 10 bases between them. Germline V gene data show CDR1 as DFQATT and CDR2 as SNEGSKA (reference sequence).

As concerns this clone: The read halts 3 residues ahead of the CDR3 end, with the missing end drawn from the germline J gene. The J gene is TRBJ2-3, the V gene TRBV5-4; tentative D call: TRBD1 (6 bases). Trimming stripped 4 bases from V and 3 bases from J, with 9 bases between. The CDR3 has 13 residues. Germline assignment: CDR1 SGHNT and CDR2 YYREEE (reference sequence). CDR3 bases read: TGTGCCAGCAGCCTGCAGGGGACAGATACG. This gives the protein CASSLQGTDT. From start to end, the CDR3 is CASSLQGTDTQYF.

In the case of this clone: Coverage ceases 3 residues before the CDR3 finishes, and the germline J gene fills in the end. At the DNA level, this CDR3 is encoded by other sequences in the same sample as well. V usage is TRBV20-1 and J usage is TRBJ2-7; TRBD1 matches at 8 bases. With 3 bases clipped from V and 3 bases from J, the junction kept 10 bases outside the gene matches. The V gene's germline CDR1 is DFQATT and CDR2 SNEGSKA (reference sequence). CDR3 length equals 15 residues. This chain's CDR3 is CSARDHRGWIYEQYF. The CDR3 DNA, read in part, is TGCAGTGCTAGGGACCACAGGGGGTGGATCTACGAG.

On this clone: The read finishes 3 residues shy of the CDR3 end, and the germline J gene is used to complete it. The chain combines TRBV11-2 with TRBJ1-1, with D perhaps TRBD1 (6 bases). The CDR3 contains 15 residues. The ends were cut back, 6 bases at V and 1 base at J, with 15 bases in the middle. CDR1 is SGHAT, CDR2 FQNNGV, per germline. The CDR3 sequence: CASSDTGTPNTEAFF. The CDR3 DNA, read in part, is TGTGCCAGCAGTGACACCGGGACACCGAACACTGAA.

Regarding this clone: Coverage ceases 3 residues before the CDR3 finishes, and the germline J gene fills in the end. J is TRBJ2-3 and V is TRBV7-2; 7 positions match TRBD2. Trimming cost V 0 bases and J 4 bases; bases outside gene matches: 7. This CDR3 contains 16 residues. CDR1 and CDR2 (germline): SGHTA, FQGNSA. This CDR3 is CASSLAASGVADTQYF. Incomplete CDR3 DNA: TGTGCCAGCAGCTTAGCTGCCAGCGGGGTCGCAGATACG.

Note on this clone: The read terminates 3 residues ahead of where the CDR3 ends, so the germline J gene completes it. V usage is TRBV6-1 and J usage is TRBJ2-1; 9 bases fit TRBD2. Germline loops: CDR1 MNHNS, CDR2 SASEGT. The CDR3 consists of 15 residues. V lost 2 bases to trimming and J lost 8 bases; unmatched junction nucleotides: 7. The covered CDR3 bases are TGTGCCAGCAGTGAACCGGGACTAGCTAGGGATGAG. Protein: CASSEPGLARDE. The complete CDR3 sequence is CASSEPGLARDEQFF.

Of note for this clone: The CDR3 is cut off 3 residues early in the read; its end comes from the germline J gene. The chain is built from TRBV13 and TRBJ1-1; 9 bases align to TRBD1. V dropped 5 bases and J dropped 3; count of bases not matched to a gene: 10. The CDR3 is 16 amino acids. Germline-derived CDR1 and CDR2 are PRHDT and FYEKMQ (reference sequence). The sequenced part of the CDR3 DNA is TGTGCCAGCAGCCACGATCCGGGACAGGGAGACACTGAA. Protein sequence: CASSHDPGQGDTE. In full, the CDR3 reads CASSHDPGQGDTEAFF.

About this clone itself: The CDR3 end is not reached by the read, which stops 3 residues before it; the germline J gene fills it in. The J gene is TRBJ2-2, the V gene TRBV20-1; D uncertain. This CDR3 is built from 12 residues. Germline loops: CDR1 DFQATT, CDR2 SNEGSKA (reference sequence). Trimming took 4 bases from V and 3 from J, leaving 6 bases between them. The CDR3 reads CSAKSDTGELFF. The CDR3 bases that were read are TGCAGTGCTAAATCCGACACCGGGGAG.

Comments on this clone: The read stops 3 residues short of the end of the CDR3; the missing end is completed from the germline J gene. This chain links TRBV18 with TRBJ1-6; 8 bases align to TRBD1. The V gene end was trimmed by 3 bases and the J gene end by 5 bases; junction bases not matched to a gene: 3. Germline V CDR1 and CDR2: KGHSH, LQKENI. The CDR3 has 15 residues. The CDR3 here is CASSPGQGHNSPLHF. The CDR3 bases that were read are TGTGCCAGCTCACCCGGACAGGGCCATAATTCACCC.

In the case of this clone: The read is 3 residues too short to cover the CDR3 end, so that end is filled in from the germline J gene. V usage is TRBV20-1 and J usage is TRBJ1-1, with a weak D call TRBD1 (6 bases). Germline CDR1 DFQATT, CDR2 SNEGSKA (reference sequence). V gave up 4 bases and J gave up 2 bases, with 8 bases separating them. This CDR3 region has 12 residues. The CDR3 sequence: CSAIQGNTEAFF. The CDR3 bases that were read are TGCAGTGCTATACAGGGAAACACTGAA.

This clone registers medium-sized (0.01 to 0.1%) by frequency. The read is 3 residues too short to cover the CDR3 end, so that end is filled in from the germline J gene. V is TRBV20-1 and J is TRBJ1-6; 7 positions match TRBD1. The CDR3 is made up of 13 amino acids. Trimming removed 5 bases from V and 7 bases from J; junction bases left unmatched: 5. Germline values: CDR1 DFQATT, CDR2 SNEGSKA (reference sequence). Here the CDR3 reads CSAVQGVNSPLHF. CDR3 DNA (partial): TGCAGTGCTGTCCAGGGGGTGAATTCACCC.

Note on this clone: Read data end 3 residues before the CDR3 end; the end is taken from the germline J gene. The rearrangement joins TRBV6-4 to TRBJ2-3; TRBD2 aligns across 10 bases. The CDR3 contains 15 residues. From germline, CDR1 is MRHNA and CDR2 SNTAGT. CDR3 in amino acids: CASSDSVSGGGTQYF. The part of the CDR3 DNA that was read is TGTGCCAGCAGTGACTCCGTCAGCGGGGGGGGAACG.